This entry is about one T cell receptor beta chain. Antigen unknown. The record originates from a study of T cells after posttransplantation cyclophosphamide. Findings and caveats of the study: TRB clonality was highly associated with recipient CMV seropositivity and reactivation. Skin or GI-infiltrating T cells shared few TRB sequences with blood.

A marrow graft followed busulfan-fludarabine conditioning, with cyclophosphamide on days +3 and +4. Some clones are missing from TCRdb's copy, which holds only in-frame ones; the method was immunoSEQ multiplex PCR. The table shows roughly 10,000 clones, with around four fifths occurring only once. The CDR3 consists of 15 residues. Trimming left V 1 base short and J 5 bases short, with 12 bases between. Per the germline V gene, CDR1 is LGHNA and CDR2 is YSLEER. This chain connects TRBV4-3 to TRBJ2-1; D call uncertain. Sequenced here: PBMCs, sampled approximately 1,900 days after allogeneic stem cell transplant with posttransplant cyclophosphamide. The TCR was taken from a female patient aged 50-65 years who received an allogeneic stem cell transplant from a related donor, was CMV-positive, and had no GVHD. The T cells may come from the graft donor. This chain's CDR3 is CASSQVVSRDNEQFF. CDR3 coding DNA: TGCGCCAGCAGCCAAGTGGTCTCCCGGGACAATGAGCAGTTCTTC.